This T cell receptor beta chain comes out of a study of cytotoxic CD8 clonotypes in ibrutinib-treated CLL. Looking at the study overall: Mean yields were around 240,000 productive templates and roughly 94,000 productive rearrangements per sample.

Generated by immunoSEQ multiplex PCR, the TCRdb table keeps only in-frame clones and is missing some. The sample consists of approximately 280,000 clones, approximately 79% of them appearing once. The CDR3 runs 16 residues. Germline CDR1 and CDR2: SGHTA and FQGNSA. Trimming at V came to 8 bases and at J to 6 bases, leaving 13 bases not matched to a gene. This chain joins TRBV7-2 and TRBJ1-4; 9 bases are shared with TRBD1. The source material was PBMCs, sampled at disease progression, from a patient treated with ibrutinib. This sequence originates from a human donor with chronic lymphocytic leukemia. CDR3 in DNA: TGTGCCAGCGCATCCCTGTCCGGGACAGGGTATGAAAAACTGTTTTTT. This gives the protein CASASLSGTGYEKLFF.